This T cell receptor beta chain was recorded in a study of read filtering for tumor transcriptome and immune sequencing. Study-level background: Mean patient age was approximately 66 years, range roughly 40 to 80; around 17 male, 12 to 15 female. General study findings and limits: The sorted CD138-negative fraction was a mixed bone marrow immune population, not purified T cells.

This clonotype appeared once. Antigen specificity is unknown. This library used around 400 ng RNA and molecular barcoded adaptors spanning alpha/delta and beta/gamma chains. TCRdb processed the reads anew with MiXCR; each CDR3 protein has one entry. This table has about 24,000 distinct CDR3 sequences, roughly 23% appearing once. Input material: a population of CD138-negative cells sorted from bone marrow. The receptor was isolated from a donor older than 35 with multiple myeloma.

The CDR3 loop reads CSARERLGVHEQYF. The CDR3 DNA sequence: TGCAGTGCTAGAGAACGTCTTGGGGTTCACGAGCAGTACTTC. This chain uses TRBV20-1 with TRBJ2-7; D is uncertain. With 0 bases removed from V and 5 bases from J, the gap between germline ends came to 14 bases. CDR3 size: 14 residues. Germline V gene sequence: CDR1 DFQATT, CDR2 SNEGSKA (reference sequence).